These 8 T cell receptor beta chains were sequenced from one sample in a study of stem cell transplantation in POMP-related autoinflammatory disease. Here immunoSEQ multiplex PCR was the method, and the copy in TCRdb shows in-frame clones only, minus some. Of 25,000 to 40,000 clones listed, almost 90% were seen once; the top ten hold over 0.65%. The material was CD4+ T cells from PBMCs, obtained before stem cell transplantation. These receptors were taken from a human donor with POMP-related autoinflammation and immune dysregulation (PRAID).

The chain uses TRBV5-6 and TRBJ2-3; D is unclear. V was trimmed by 4 bases and J by 6 bases, leaving 21 bases between them. Germline V gene sequence: CDR1 SGHDT, CDR2 YYEEEE. The CDR3 is made up of 16 amino acids. The CDR3 nucleotides are TGTGCCAGCAGCAGGGAAACTGCCCGGGCCACCGATACGCAGTATTTT. It specifies CASSRETARATDTQYF. The full variable domain, with the rest looked up from reference TRBV5-6 and TRBJ2-3, is DAGVTQSPTHLIKTRGQQVTLRCSPKSGHDTVSWYQQALGQGPQFIFQYYEEEERQRGNFPDRFSGHQFPNYSSELNVNALLLGDSALYLCASSRETARATDTQYFGPGTRLTVL.

The chain has TRBV5-6 and TRBJ2-5; D may be TRBD2 (6 bases). CDR3 length equals 14 residues. Germline V gene lookup returns CDR1 SGHDT and CDR2 YYEEEE. V was clipped by 0 bases and J by 7 bases, with 13 bases between them. This CDR3 is CASSLERVEGTQYF. The CDR3 bases are TGTGCCAGCAGCTTGGAGCGGGTTGAGGGGACCCAGTACTTC.

The rearrangement joins TRBV27 to TRBJ2-4; D ambiguous. Trimming left V 6 bases short and J 0 bases short, with 12 bases between. Looked up from germline, CDR1 is MNHEY and CDR2 is SMNVEV (reference sequence). The CDR3 covers 15 residues. The CDR3: CASSSPQSAKNIQYF. The CDR3 DNA sequence: TGTGCCAGCAGCTCCCCGCAGTCAGCCAAAAACATTCAGTACTTC.

The gene calls are TRBV10-3 and TRBJ2-1; a possible D gene is TRBD2 (5 bases). This CDR3 has 15 amino acids. Germline V gene lookup returns CDR1 ENHRY and CDR2 SYGVKD. Between the trimmed V and J ends, which lost 3 bases and 5 bases, there was a span of 14 bases. The CDR3 sequence: CAISDHGDYNNEQFF. DNA of the CDR3: TGTGCCATCAGTGACCATGGTGACTACAACAATGAGCAGTTCTTC.

The V gene is TRBV7-3, the J gene TRBJ1-3; 10 bases align to TRBD1. Germline V gene data show CDR1 as SGHTA and CDR2 as FQGTGA. V gave up 2 bases and J gave up 6 bases; unmatched junction bases: 7. The CDR3 sequence is 16 residues long. As DNA, the CDR3 is TGTGCCAGCAGCTTAGGTCCGGGACAGGGGAAAAACACCATATATTTT. Amino acid sequence: CASSLGPGQGKNTIYF.

V gene TRBV18 combines with J gene TRBJ1-1; maybe TRBD1 (5 bases). Germline lookup yields CDR1 KGHSH and CDR2 LQKENI. This CDR3 is 13 amino acids long. V dropped 5 bases and J dropped 1 base, with 8 bases sitting between them. CDR3 coding DNA: TGTGCCAGCTCAGCGGGGCAGAACACTGAAGCTTTCTTT. It is translated as CASSAGQNTEAFF.

V is TRBV2 and J is TRBJ2-7, with 10 bases fitting TRBD2. The CDR3 runs to 15 residues. Germline CDR1 SNHLY, CDR2 FYNNEI. V lost 6 bases and J lost 2; bases outside the gene matches: 7. The CDR3 DNA reads as TGTGCCAGCAGCGGACTTCTAGCGGGAGCCTACGAGCAGTACTTC. This codes for CASSGLLAGAYEQYF.

The chain couples TRBV6-5 to TRBJ2-5; D gene uncertain. The CDR3 is made up of 14 amino acids. CDR1 and CDR2 from the germline V gene are MNHEY and SVGAGI. V was trimmed by 1 base and J by 5 bases, leaving 11 bases between them. CDR3 loop: CASSYFPGTETQYF. CDR3 bases: TGTGCCAGCAGTTACTTCCCCGGCACGGAGACCCAGTACTTC.